The clone carrying this T cell receptor beta chain showed up just a few times. The graft tissue was processed, and this released both intraepithelial and lamina propria lymphocytes. TCRdb keeps only in-frame clones here, not all; method: immunoSEQ multiplex PCR. In the table there are more than 13,000 clones, 67% of which are singletons. These data belong to a study of graft-versus-host responses after intestinal transplantation. The CDR3 is made up of 15 amino acids. Germline values: CDR1 MNHEY, CDR2 SVGAGI. With 2 bases removed from V and 8 bases from J, the gap between germline ends came to 13 bases.

The origin of this receptor is a human patient who received an intestinal transplant, so some T cells may come from the graft donor. The chain couples TRBV6-5 to TRBJ1-6; possibly TRBD1 for D (5 bases). The sequenced sample was ileum tissue, obtained roughly 720 days after intestinal transplantation. The CDR3 DNA reads as TGTGCCAGCAGTTACGTTGACAGTCCAGATTCACCCCTCCACTTT. Its translation: CASSYVDSPDSPLHF.